The 10 T cell receptor beta chains presented below share a single source sample, sequenced in a study of T cell responses to AZD1222 COVID-19 vaccine. Profiling relied on immunoSEQ multiplex PCR, and the TCRdb table lists in-frame clones only, not all of them. The sample contains under 120,000 clones, approximately 92% of which appear only once. Sequencing was performed on peripheral blood, taken on day 0 of AZD1222 vaccination. Receptors originate from an adult in good health.

The chain is built from TRBV18 and TRBJ1-2, with 12 positions matching TRBD1. V dropped 1 base and J dropped 4; count of bases not matched to a gene: 4. Germline V gene sequence: CDR1 KGHSH, CDR2 LQKENI. The CDR3 is 16 residues long. CDR3 DNA sequence: TGTGCCAGCTCACCACGGGGACAGGGGGCGAGCTATGGCTACACCTTC. This encodes CASSPRGQGASYGYTF.

The chain is built from TRBV7-9 and TRBJ1-4; 12 nucleotides match TRBD1. The CDR3 runs 17 residues. V shed 4 bases and J 6 bases; nucleotides not matched to a gene: 9. In germline, CDR1 is SEHNR, CDR2 FQNEAQ (reference sequence). The chain's CDR3 is CASSSRDRGPEDEKLFF. The CDR3 nucleotides are TGTGCCAGCAGCTCTCGGGACAGGGGGCCTGAGGATGAAAAACTGTTTTTT. Filled out from reference TRBV7-9 and TRBJ1-4, the complete variable domain reads DTGVSQNPRHKITKRGQNVTFRCDPISEHNRLYWYRQTLGQGPEFLTYFQNEAQLEKSRLLSDRFSAERPKGSFSTLEIQRTEQGDSAMYLCASSSRDRGPEDEKLFFGSGTQLSVL.

The rearrangement links TRBV19 to TRBJ1-2; no firm D call. The V and J ends lost 6 bases and 5 bases respectively, with 13 bases between them. The CDR3 extends over 13 amino acids. Germline V CDR1 and CDR2: LNHDA, SQIVND (reference sequence). The CDR3 spells CASRYGVRYGYTF. The CDR3 bases are TGTGCCAGTAGGTACGGGGTAAGGTATGGCTACACCTTC.

The DNA of the CDR3 is TGTGCCAGCAGCCGGGGACAGATGGTAAATCAGCCCCAGCATTTT. Amino acids: CASSRGQMVNQPQHF. The rearrangement joins TRBV7-2 to TRBJ1-5, with 7 bases identical to TRBD1. The CDR3 is 15 residues long. The V and J ends lost 5 bases and 4 bases, in that order; junction bases with no gene match: 8. Germline V CDR1 and CDR2: SGHTA, FQGNSA.

The rearrangement uses TRBV19 and TRBJ1-6; D unclear. The CDR3 length is 13 residues. Trimming took 2 bases from V and 7 from J, leaving 6 bases between them. Germline CDR1 and CDR2: LNHDA and SQIVND (reference sequence). The CDR3 coding sequence is TGTGCCAGTAGTATATCGCGGAATTCACCCCTCCACTTT. Residues: CASSISRNSPLHF. Looking up the rest from reference TRBV19 and TRBJ1-6 gives the full variable domain: DGGITQSPKYLFRKEGQNVTLSCEQNLNHDAMYWYRQDPGQGLRLIYYSQIVNDFQKGDIAEGYSVSREKKESFPLTVTSAQKNPTAFYLCASSISRNSPLHFGNGTRLTVT.

Remarks on this clone: Other nucleotide sequences from this sample produce the same CDR3. This chain links TRBV7-2 with TRBJ2-5; TRBD1 is a possible D gene (6 bases). CDR1 is SGHTA, CDR2 FQGNSA, per germline. The V gene lost 1 base and the J gene lost 1 base, with 7 bases spanning the gap. The CDR3 sequence is 14 residues long. CDR3 sequence reads: CASSLGGPQETQYF. CDR3 in DNA: TGTGCCAGCAGCTTAGGGGGGCCCCAAGAGACCCAGTACTTC.

The chain couples TRBV4-3 to TRBJ2-7, with 8 bases aligning to TRBD2. CDR3 length: 16 amino acids. Per germline, CDR1 LGHNA and CDR2 YSLEER. With 3 bases clipped from V and 2 bases from J, the junction kept 9 bases outside the gene matches. CDR3 sequence: CASSQDLAAGAYEQYF. CDR3 DNA sequence: TGCGCCAGCAGCCAGGACCTAGCAGCGGGGGCCTACGAGCAGTACTTC.

The chain carries TRBV3-1 (or the pseudogene TRBV3-2) and TRBJ2-2; D call uncertain. Germline CDR1 LGHDT, CDR2 YNNKEL (reference sequence). V dropped 0 bases and J dropped 4 bases, with 9 bases sitting between them. This CDR3 region has 15 residues. The CDR3 region has the DNA TGTGCCAGCAGCCAAGATCCGGGCCTCACCGGGGAGCTGTTTTTT. Translating it yields CASSQDPGLTGELFF.

This clone has only a few counts. This chain uses TRBV2 with TRBJ1-3; D unresolved. This CDR3 is 13 amino acids long. In germline, CDR1 is SNHLY, CDR2 FYNNEI. The V end lost 3 bases, the J end lost 0 bases, and 3 bases lay between the germline ends. CDR3 nucleotide sequence: TGTGCCAGCAGTGATCACTCTGGAAACACCATATATTTT. Encoded protein: CASSDHSGNTIYF.

A single count supports this clone. The chain joins TRBV21-1 to TRBJ1-2. TRBV21-1 is flagged as a pseudogene. The length of the CDR3 is 15 residues. In nucleotides, the CDR3 is TGTGCCAGCAGCAAAGAAAGGGCCTCTAACTATGGCTACACCTTC. This gives the protein CASSKERASNYGYTF.